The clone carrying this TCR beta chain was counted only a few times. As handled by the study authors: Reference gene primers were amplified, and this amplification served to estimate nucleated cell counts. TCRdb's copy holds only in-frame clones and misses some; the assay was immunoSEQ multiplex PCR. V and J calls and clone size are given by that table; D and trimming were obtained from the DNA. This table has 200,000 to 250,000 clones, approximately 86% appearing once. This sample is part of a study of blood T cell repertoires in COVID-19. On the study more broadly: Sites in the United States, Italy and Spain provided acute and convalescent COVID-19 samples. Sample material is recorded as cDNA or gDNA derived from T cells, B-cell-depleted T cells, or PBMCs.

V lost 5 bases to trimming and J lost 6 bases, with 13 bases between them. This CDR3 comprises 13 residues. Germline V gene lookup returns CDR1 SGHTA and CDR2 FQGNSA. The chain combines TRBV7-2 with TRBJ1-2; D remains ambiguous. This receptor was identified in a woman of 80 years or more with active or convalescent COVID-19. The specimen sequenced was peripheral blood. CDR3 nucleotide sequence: TGTGCCAGCAGCCGCAAGACATTAGATGGCTACACCTTC. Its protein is CASSRKTLDGYTF. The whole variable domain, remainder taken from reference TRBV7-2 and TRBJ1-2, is GAGVSQSPSNKVTEKGKDVELRCDPISGHTALYWYRQSLGQGLEFLIYFQGNSAPDKSGLPSDRFSAERTGGSVSTLTIQRTQQEDSAVYLCASSRKTLDGYTFGSGTRLTVV.